The text below deals with one TCR beta chain. Its matching antigen is unknown. This sample is part of a study of T cell responses to AZD1222 COVID-19 vaccine. Trimming left V 0 bases short and J 3 bases short, with 6 bases between. The CDR3 loop spans 14 amino acids. In germline, CDR1 is SGDLS, CDR2 YYNGEE. Study-level findings and limits: Spike-specific TCRs gained breadth and depth after people received two AZD1222 doses. Most donors were white British, females outnumbered males, and clonal diversity was possibly underestimated. The reported proportion of spike-specific TCRs targeting unmutated variant regions was nearly half.

Generated by immunoSEQ multiplex PCR, the TCRdb table keeps only in-frame clones and is missing some. Its listing shows about 140,000 clones. This clonotype was obtained from an adult in good health. This chain links TRBV9 with TRBJ2-2; D is possibly TRBD2 (6 bases). Sequenced sample: peripheral blood. The DNA for the CDR3 is TGTGCCAGCAGCGTAGGGGGGGACACCGGGGAGCTGTTTTTT. It encodes CASSVGGDTGELFF.